Presented here are 17 T cell receptor beta chains from one specimen sequenced in a study of control samples from healthy donors and cancer patients. TCRdb's copy holds only in-frame clones and misses some; the assay was immunoSEQ multiplex PCR. The sample contains about 52,000 clones, 95% of which appear only once. Sequenced input: blood. The receptors originated from a young man in good health.

The chain is built from TRBV6-5 and TRBJ2-2; D remains ambiguous. This CDR3 contains 12 residues. CDR1 is MNHEY and CDR2 is SVGAGI in the germline V gene. V was trimmed by 4 bases and J by 5 bases, leaving 5 bases between them. CDR3 nucleotide sequence: TGTGCCAGCAGTTCCACAACCGGGGAGCTGTTTTTT. Its translation is CASSSTTGELFF.

The chain employs TRBV27 and TRBJ1-1, with D perhaps matching TRBD1 (6 bases). This CDR3 contains 13 residues. Deletions cut 0 bases from V and 8 bases from J, with 10 bases between. CDR1 and CDR2 from the germline V gene are MNHEY and SMNVEV (reference sequence). CDR3: CASSLSGAKEAFF. The CDR3 DNA reads TGTGCCAGCAGTTTATCGGGGGCGAAGGAAGCTTTCTTT.

This clone appeared once. The chain couples TRBV30 to TRBJ1-2; D may be TRBD1 (5 bases). Germline values: CDR1 GTSNPN, CDR2 SVGIG (reference sequence). The CDR3 consists of 12 residues. Between the trimmed V and J ends, which lost 2 bases and 2 bases, there was a span of 6 bases. CDR3 nucleotide sequence: TGTGCCTGGAGTAACAGGAACTATGGCTACACCTTC. It codes for CAWSNRNYGYTF.

The chain is built from TRBV15 and TRBJ2-1; TRBD2 matches 14 bases. The CDR3 covers 16 residues. Germline CDR1 is LNHNV and CDR2 is YYDKDF (reference sequence). The V segment lost 9 bases and the J segment 6 bases; nucleotides outside the gene matches: 10. In nucleotides, the CDR3 is TGTGCCACGCGACGCAGTGGGACTAGCGGGAGCAATGAGCAGTTCTTC. It encodes CATRRSGTSGSNEQFF.

V usage is TRBV29-1 and J usage is TRBJ2-1; D may be TRBD1 (6 bases). The V gene's germline CDR1 is SQVTM and CDR2 ANQGSEA. This CDR3 has 12 residues. V was clipped by 6 bases and J by 6 bases, with 12 bases between them. Written as DNA, the CDR3 is TGCAGCGTGGAACAGGGTTCCAATGAGCAGTTCTTC. Protein product: CSVEQGSNEQFF.

The chain couples TRBV28 to TRBJ2-7, with D perhaps given as TRBD1 or TRBD2 (5 bases each). Germline-derived CDR1 and CDR2 are MDHEN and SYDVKM. This CDR3 spans 15 amino acids. The V end lost 7 bases, the J end lost 4 bases, and 20 bases lay between the germline ends. The DNA for the CDR3 is TGTGCCAGCACCTCGACCCGGGACGGGCGGTACGAGCAGTACTTC. It yields the protein CASTSTRDGRYEQYF.

The chain carries TRBV9 and TRBJ2-3; 13 nucleotides align to TRBD2. Germline trimming cut 3 bases from V and 6 bases from J; bases unmatched to any gene: 4. The CDR3 has 15 residues. CDR1 and CDR2 (germline): SGDLS, YYNGEE. The CDR3, as DNA: TGTGCCAGCAGCGGGACTAGCGGGAGTAGGGATACGCAGTATTTT. It encodes CASSGTSGSRDTQYF.

V and J are TRBV5-1 and TRBJ1-1, with TRBD1 matching over 9 bases. Losses at the gene ends were 6 bases for V and 6 bases for J; bases not matched to a gene: 6. From germline, CDR1 is SGHRS and CDR2 YFSETQ. There are 13 residues in the CDR3. The CDR3 here is CASTRQGGSEAFF. The CDR3 DNA is TGCGCCAGCACCAGACAGGGGGGCTCTGAAGCTTTCTTT.

This clone has a single count. The chain employs TRBV4-2 and TRBJ2-2, with 9 bases identical to TRBD1. Germline CDR1 reads LGHNA; CDR2 reads YNFKEQ. With V trimmed by 0 bases and J by 5 bases, 7 bases remained unmatched. The CDR3 runs 17 residues. The CDR3 nucleotides read TGTGCCAGCAGCCAAGAGGGGACAGGGCCGGGAACCGGGGAGCTGTTTTTT. It encodes CASSQEGTGPGTGELFF.

This chain uses TRBV25-1 with TRBJ2-1; TRBD1 might be the D (5 bases). The CDR3 length is 14 residues. Trimming left V 3 bases short and J 10 bases short, with 16 bases between. In germline, CDR1 is MGHDK, CDR2 SYGVNS. The CDR3 sequence is CASSDQGESSEQFF. The CDR3 DNA follows: TGTGCCAGCAGTGACCAGGGTGAGTCAAGCGAGCAGTTCTTC.

The V gene is TRBV18, the J gene TRBJ2-7, with TRBD1 matching over 12 bases. V shed 2 bases, J shed 7 bases, and the junction held 9 bases outside the gene matches. The CDR3 sequence is 16 residues long. Germline lookup yields CDR1 KGHSH and CDR2 LQKENI. The CDR3: CASSPSPGQGAREQYF. The CDR3 DNA reads as TGTGCCAGCTCACCATCGCCGGGACAGGGGGCGCGGGAGCAGTACTTC.

This clone was counted a single time. The V call is TRBV7-2, the J call TRBJ2-4; 7 bases line up with TRBD1. The germline CDR1 and CDR2 sequences are SGHTA and FQGNSA. After removal of 5 bases from V and 10 bases from J, the junction contained 8 bases not matched to a gene. The CDR3 consists of 13 residues. The CDR3 loop is CASSPNSRGIQYF. The CDR3, as DNA: TGTGCCAGCAGCCCAAACTCCAGGGGGATTCAGTACTTC.

The chain links TRBV19 to TRBJ1-1; D gene ambiguous. Germline assignment: CDR1 LNHDA and CDR2 SQIVND (reference sequence). Trimming stripped 7 bases from V and 2 bases from J, with 20 bases between. This CDR3 has 16 residues. The CDR3 sequence is CASNGGVSRRNTEAFF. The CDR3 bases are TGTGCCAGTAACGGAGGAGTCTCACGGCGAAACACTGAAGCTTTCTTT.

The chain is built from TRBV4-1 and TRBJ2-1; maybe TRBD1 (7 bases). The V end lost 2 bases, the J end lost 10 bases, and 12 bases lay between the germline ends. The CDR3 totals 13 residues. CDR1 and CDR2 from the germline V gene are MGHRA and YSYEKL. This chain's CDR3 is CASSQPGGGEQFF. Written as DNA, the CDR3 is TGCGCCAGCAGCCAACCAGGGGGAGGCGAGCAGTTCTTC.

The chain joins TRBV2 to TRBJ2-7; D not resolved. CDR1 is SNHLY and CDR2 is FYNNEI in the germline V gene. V was trimmed by 7 bases and J by 2 bases, leaving 9 bases between them. This CDR3 is built from 12 residues. Written as DNA, the CDR3 is TGTGCCAGCACCGCGACCCCCTACGAGCAGTACTTC. Its translation is CASTATPYEQYF. The full variable domain, rest sourced from reference TRBV2 and TRBJ2-7, is EPEVTQTPSHQVTQMGQEVILRCVPISNHLYFYWYRQILGQKVEFLVSFYNNEISEKSEIFDDQFSVERPDGSNFTLKIRSTKLEDSAMYFCASTATPYEQYFGPGTRLTVT.

The chain has TRBV7-9 and TRBJ1-4; the match to TRBD1 covers 7 bases. J was trimmed by 7 bases and V by 4 bases; bases with no gene match: 12. Per the germline V gene, CDR1 is SEHNR and CDR2 is FQNEAQ (reference sequence). The CDR3 runs to 16 residues. Here the CDR3 DNA reads TGTGCCAGCAGCTCCTACAGGGGCGGTTCTTCTGAAAAACTGTTTTTT. It codes for CASSSYRGGSSEKLFF.

The chain recombines TRBV6-1 with TRBJ2-1; 8 bases agree with TRBD2. The germline V gene encodes CDR1 MNHNS and CDR2 SASEGT. The CDR3 consists of 16 residues. Trimming took 0 bases from V and 7 from J; bases not matched to a gene: 8. For the CDR3, the DNA is TGTGCCAGCAGTGAAGCAACTAGCGGAAGGGGGAATGAGCAGTTCTTC. Its protein is CASSEATSGRGNEQFF.